The 13 T cell receptor beta chains below all came from one sample that was sequenced in a study of blood T cells in healthy people across ages. For the second PCR, which ran for roughly 6 to 12 cycles, a sample-barcoded 5' primer and a J-beta primer mix were used. TCRdb passed the 5' RACE reads through MiXCR, listing each CDR3 protein once. Among hundreds of thousands of distinct CDR3 sequences listed, approximately 43% were seen once. The sample consisted of blood. Receptors were obtained from a woman aged 55-69 years in good health.

This clonotype has only a few counts. The gene calls are TRBV4-2 and TRBJ1-5; possible D gene TRBD1, 5 bases. With 4 bases removed from V and 1 base from J, the gap between germline ends came to 11 bases. The germline V gene encodes CDR1 LGHNA and CDR2 YNFKEQ. CDR3 length: 15 amino acids. CDR3: CASSRGLESNQPQHF. DNA for the CDR3: TGTGCCAGCAGCCGGGGCCTCGAAAGCAATCAGCCCCAGCATTTT.

The chain is built from TRBV6-2 or TRBV6-3 and TRBJ1-1; 9 nucleotides agree with TRBD1. CDR1 and CDR2 (germline): MNHEY, SVGEGT. The CDR3 is 13 amino acids. Trimming cost V 8 bases and J 5 bases; bases outside gene matches: 6. CDR3 protein: CASHRGLKTEAFF. As DNA, the CDR3 is TGTGCCAGCCACAGGGGGCTTAAAACTGAAGCTTTCTTT.

V gene TRBV27 combines with J gene TRBJ2-5; TRBD1 agrees at 9 bases. CDR3 length: 16 amino acids. With V trimmed by 5 bases and J by 4 bases, 11 bases remained unmatched. CDR1 MNHEY and CDR2 SMNVEV come from the germline V gene (reference sequence). The CDR3 coding sequence is TGTGCCAGCAGTGGGGGGGGACAGGGTTTCAGAGAGACCCAGTACTTC. This codes for CASSGGGQGFRETQYF.

V gene TRBV5-1 combines with J gene TRBJ2-3; a possible D gene is TRBD2 (6 bases). The CDR3 sequence is 13 residues long. Trimming stripped 0 bases from V and 6 bases from J, with 8 bases between. The germline V gene has CDR1 SGHRS and CDR2 YFSETQ. The CDR3 coding sequence is TGCGCCAGCAGCTTGGGGGAGGCGGATACGCAGTATTTT. Translated, it gives CASSLGEADTQYF. Using reference TRBV5-1 and TRBJ2-3 for the parts outside the CDR3, the full variable domain is KAGVTQTPRYLIKTRGQQVTLSCSPISGHRSVSWYQQTPGQGLQFLFEYFSETQRNKGNFPGRFSGRQFSNSRSEMNVSTLELGDSALYLCASSLGEADTQYFGPGTRLTVL.

The gene calls are TRBV12-3 or TRBV12-4 and TRBJ2-7; 10 nucleotides line up with TRBD2. V lost 5 bases and J lost 7; bases outside the gene matches: 14. The CDR3 runs to 16 residues. The CDR3 sequence: CASSPPGAGGQGEQYF. CDR3 in DNA: TGTGCCAGCAGTCCCCCGGGAGCGGGGGGGCAGGGAGAGCAGTACTTC.

The chain is built from TRBV7-2 and TRBJ2-1; no clear D. This CDR3 spans 16 amino acids. Between the trimmed V and J ends, which lost 1 base and 1 base, there was a span of 11 bases. Per germline, CDR1 SGHTA and CDR2 FQGNSA. The CDR3 region has the DNA TGTGCCAGCAGCTTAGGTCTGTTTGTATCCTACAATGAGCAGTTCTTC. It is translated as CASSLGLFVSYNEQFF.

Concerning this clonotype itself: Since a much larger clone is just one base distant, this may be a read error. This chain connects TRBV10-3 to TRBJ2-1; TRBD1 aligns across 8 bases. V lost 6 bases, J lost 9 bases, and 4 bases stayed unmatched. CDR3 size: 12 residues. Germline CDR1 reads ENHRY; CDR2 reads SYGVKD. CDR3 loop: CAIRVGQGEQFF. The CDR3, as DNA: TGTGCCATCAGGGTAGGACAGGGTGAGCAGTTCTTC.

The chain combines TRBV7-9 with TRBJ2-1, with D possibly called TRBD1 or TRBD2 (5 bases each). TRBJ2-7 explains the end of the DNA better; the J call may be wrong. Per germline, CDR1 SEHNR and CDR2 FQNEAQ (reference sequence). The CDR3 runs 15 residues. The CDR3 DNA is TGTGCCAGCAGCTTTCAGGGCGGGTCCTACAATGAGCAGTACTTC. Translated, it gives CASSFQGGSYNEQYF.

Concerning this clonotype: At one end, the junction sequence differs from germline, possibly due to a read error. This chain links TRBV30 with TRBJ2-3; 7 bases match TRBD2. The CDR3 is 14 residues long. Germline loops: CDR1 GTSNPN, CDR2 SVGIG (reference sequence). DNA for the CDR3: TGTGCCTGGAATATAGCGGGTGGCCCAGATACGCGGTATTTT. This encodes CAWNIAGGPDTRYF.

This clonotype was observed a single time. V gene TRBV15 combines with J gene TRBJ2-1; no reliable D call. The CDR3 extends over 11 amino acids. Trimming pared 0 bases from V and 9 bases from J, leaving 3 bases between. Germline V CDR1 and CDR2: LNHNV, YYDKDF (reference sequence). CDR3 in DNA: TGTGCCACCAGCAGAGATTTTGAGCAGTTCTTC. Translating gives CATSRDFEQFF.

Remarks on this clonotype: At one of its ends the junction is not consistent with the germline gene, which may arise from a read error. V is TRBV12-3 or TRBV12-4 and J is TRBJ2-5, with 11 bases fitting TRBD2. This CDR3 is 14 amino acids long. DNA for the CDR3: TGTGCCATCAGTCTTACTAGCGGGAGTGAGACCCAGTACTTC. Protein sequence: CAISLTSGSETQYF.

This clonotype was seen a handful of times. The rearrangement links TRBV7-2 to TRBJ2-3; 7 bases line up with TRBD2. Trimming at V came to 5 bases and at J to 3 bases, leaving 8 bases not matched to a gene. The CDR3 totals 15 residues. Per the germline V gene, CDR1 is SGHTA and CDR2 is FQGNSA. The CDR3 nucleotides read TGTGCCAGCAGCCCATGGGGGAGGGGAACAGATACGCAGTATTTT. Encoded protein: CASSPWGRGTDTQYF.

CDR3 loop: CSAGGFYEQYF. The CDR3 coding sequence is TGCAGTGCTGGCGGATTTTACGAGCAGTACTTC. This chain uses TRBV20-1 with TRBJ2-7; D gene ambiguous. Between the trimmed V and J ends, which lost 5 bases and 4 bases, there was a span of 9 bases. The CDR3 length is 11 residues. CDR1 is DFQATT, CDR2 SNEGSKA, per germline (reference sequence).